Below, one TCR beta chain is given with its context. Its antigen remains unknown. TCRdb's table, derived via immunoSEQ multiplex PCR, lists solely in-frame clones and lacks some. The sample has about a million clones; around 74% are singletons. Splitting the CD4+ cells yielded a CD45RA+ naive subset and a CD45RA-negative memory subset. The data were taken from a study of shared clonotypes between healthy human individuals. Background on the study: Serving as donors were a couple of women and a few men, whose ages spanned 18 to 49. Study findings and constraints: Among several donors, approximately 5.4% of naive CD4 clonotypes were found in common.

CDR3 length: 16 amino acids. Germline V gene lookup returns CDR1 SGHRS and CDR2 YFSETQ. V shed 4 bases and J shed 0 bases, with 11 bases lying between them. This chain links TRBV5-1 with TRBJ2-6; D may be TRBD1 (6 bases). This sequence originates from a man in his late teens or twenties in good health. Sequences were obtained from memory CD4+ T cells sorted from blood. Indicated subset: CD45RA-negative fraction. The CDR3, as DNA: TGCGCCAGCAGCCCTATGGACAGCTCTGGGGCCAACGTCCTGACTTTC. Translated: CASSPMDSSGANVLTF. Based on the CDR3 plus reference TRBV5-1 and TRBJ2-6, the full variable domain is KAGVTQTPRYLIKTRGQQVTLSCSPISGHRSVSWYQQTPGQGLQFLFEYFSETQRNKGNFPGRFSGRQFSNSRSEMNVSTLELGDSALYLCASSPMDSSGANVLTFGAGSRLTVL.